This note documents a single TCR beta chain sequence. Its antigen is undetermined. This sample was included in a study of shared clonotypes between healthy human individuals. Donors, healthy HIV-negative adults, lacked recent acute infections or vaccinations. Some clones are missing from TCRdb's copy, which holds only in-frame ones; the method was immunoSEQ multiplex PCR. Among around 2.5 million clones listed, 80% to 95% were seen once. The study's findings and limits: At large depth, rarefaction still showed sorted-subset sequencing to be incomplete.

V was clipped by 5 bases and J by 8 bases; unmatched bases: 11. CDR1 and CDR2 from the germline V gene are SGHAT and FQNNGV. This CDR3 has 15 residues. The chain couples TRBV11-2 to TRBJ2-1; TRBD1 agrees at 8 bases. The origin of this receptor is a man younger than 35 in good health. Some clones in this sample may be carry-over from other donors' samples. Sequenced material: naive CD4+ T cells from PBMCs. Subset described: CD45RA+ positively selected. Written as DNA, the CDR3 is TGTGCCAGCAGCCTTACGGGACAGGCAGGCCATGAGCAGTTCTTC. Its protein product is CASSLTGQAGHEQFF.